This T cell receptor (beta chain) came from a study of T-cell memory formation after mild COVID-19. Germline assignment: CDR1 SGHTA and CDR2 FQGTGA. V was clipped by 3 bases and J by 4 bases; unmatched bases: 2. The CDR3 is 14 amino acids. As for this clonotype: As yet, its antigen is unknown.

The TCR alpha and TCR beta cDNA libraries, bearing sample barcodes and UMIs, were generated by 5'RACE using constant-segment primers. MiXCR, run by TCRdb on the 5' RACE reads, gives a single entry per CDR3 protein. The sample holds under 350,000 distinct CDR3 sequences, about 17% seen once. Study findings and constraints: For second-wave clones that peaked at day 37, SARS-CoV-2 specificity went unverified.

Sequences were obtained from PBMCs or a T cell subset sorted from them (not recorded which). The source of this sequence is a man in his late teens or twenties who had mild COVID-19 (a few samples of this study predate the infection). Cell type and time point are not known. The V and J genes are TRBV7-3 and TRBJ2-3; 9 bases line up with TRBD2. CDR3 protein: CASSLGLAPDTQYF. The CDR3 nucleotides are TGTGCCAGCAGCTTGGGACTAGCTCCAGATACGCAGTATTTT.